These 2 T cell receptor beta chains share one sample of origin, sequenced in a study of molecular identifiers for immune sequencing clone quantification. TCRdb reprocessed the PCR reads with MiXCR, giving one entry per CDR3 protein. The sample shows approximately 630,000 distinct CDR3 sequences, 25% of them seen only once. Sequenced input: naive CD8+ T cells from blood, with Jurkat cell RNA spiked in. As for subset: FACS-sorted CD8+CD4-CCR7+CD45RA+ naive T cells. The receptors stem from a human donor in good health. Some libraries in this study had Jurkat cell RNA spiked in.

This clonotype showed up just once. A much larger clone lies one base from this, so it may be a read error. V gene TRBV3-1 combines with J gene TRBJ2-2; possibly TRBD1 for D (5 bases). Per the germline V gene, CDR1 is LGHDT and CDR2 is YNNKEL (reference sequence). Trimming took 8 bases from V and 2 from J, leaving 18 bases between them. The CDR3 is 16 amino acids. DNA for the CDR3: TGTGCCAGCTGCCTCCTAGGACAAGCAAACACCGGGGAGCTGTTTTTT. Amino acid sequence: CASCLLGQANTGELFF. The whole variable domain, filled in from reference TRBV3-1 and TRBJ2-2, reads DTAVSQTPKYLVTQMGNDKSIKCEQNLGHDTMYWYKQDSKKFLKIMFSYNNKELIINETVPNRFSPKSPDKAHLNLHINSLELGDSAVYFCASCLLGQANTGELFFGEGSRLTVL.

Details on this clonotype: One junction end disagrees with the germline gene, perhaps due to a read error. The genes are TRBV27 and TRBJ1-2; 7 bases are a match to TRBD1. CDR1 is MNHEY and CDR2 is SMNVEV in the germline V gene (reference sequence). CDR3 length: 16 residues. In nucleotides, the CDR3 is TGTGCCAGCAGCCCGCAGTCGGACAGGCTTTTCTTCGGCTACCCCTTC. Protein: CASSPQSDRLFFGYPF.